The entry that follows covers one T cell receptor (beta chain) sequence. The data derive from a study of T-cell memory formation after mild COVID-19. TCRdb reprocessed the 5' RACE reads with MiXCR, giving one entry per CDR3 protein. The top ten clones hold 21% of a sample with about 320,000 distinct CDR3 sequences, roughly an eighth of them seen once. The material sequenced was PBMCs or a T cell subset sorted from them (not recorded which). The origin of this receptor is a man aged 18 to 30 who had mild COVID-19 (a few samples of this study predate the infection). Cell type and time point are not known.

CDR3 region: CASSQDGDYGYTF. CDR3 DNA: TGTGCCAGCAGCCAAGATGGAGACTATGGCTACACCTTC. This chain uses TRBV3-1 with TRBJ1-2; no definite D call. Germline assignment: CDR1 LGHDT and CDR2 YNNKEL (reference sequence). V lost 0 bases and J lost 3, with 5 bases in between. This CDR3 comprises 13 residues. Full variable domain (missing parts from reference TRBV3-1 and TRBJ1-2): DTAVSQTPKYLVTQMGNDKSIKCEQNLGHDTMYWYKQDSKKFLKIMFSYNNKELIINETVPNRFSPKSPDKAHLNLHINSLELGDSAVYFCASSQDGDYGYTFGSGTRLTVV.